The 25 T cell receptor beta chains given below trace back to one sample, sequenced in a study of CD8+ T cells in alopecia areata. The authors extracted RNA and reverse transcribed it into cDNA as the sequencing template. The method was immunoSEQ multiplex PCR; TCRdb's version includes in-frame clones alone and lacks a portion of them. Among 90,000 to 150,000 clones listed, around two fifths were seen once. The sequenced sample was CD4+ T cells sorted from blood. Receptor source: a human donor with alopecia areata.

V is TRBV7-8 and J is TRBJ2-3; TRBD2 aligns across 7 bases. This CDR3 is built from 13 residues. J was trimmed by 1 base and V by 9 bases; bases with no gene match: 4. Germline-derived CDR1 and CDR2 are SGHVS and FQNEAQ. The CDR3 region is CASLLAGTDTQYF. DNA for the CDR3: TGTGCCAGTTTGCTAGCGGGCACAGATACGCAGTATTTT.

CDR3 loop: CASSQDTGEGTQYF. CDR3 DNA sequence: TGCGCCAGCAGCCAAGATACGGGTGAAGGGACCCAGTACTTC. The rearrangement links TRBV4-3 to TRBJ2-5; D ambiguous. Per germline, CDR1 LGHNA and CDR2 YSLEER. The CDR3 consists of 14 residues. V shed 0 bases and J shed 7 bases, with 12 bases lying between them.

This clone came up a few times. V gene TRBV30 combines with J gene TRBJ1-4; D call uncertain. Germline CDR1 and CDR2: GTSNPN and SVGIG (reference sequence). The germline V and J ends were trimmed by 0 bases and 5 bases, with 13 bases remaining between them. CDR3 size: 15 residues. This chain's CDR3 is CAWSVPPAWNEKLFF. The CDR3 nucleotides read TGTGCCTGGAGTGTTCCTCCAGCATGGAATGAAAAACTGTTTTTT.

A few counts support this clone. The chain carries TRBV29-1 and TRBJ1-1, with 7 positions matching TRBD1. Germline loops: CDR1 SQVTM, CDR2 ANQGSEA. The CDR3 consists of 14 residues. Germline trimming cut 6 bases from V and 4 bases from J; bases unmatched to any gene: 11. The CDR3 region is CSVAARQGVTEAFF. In DNA, the CDR3 is TGCAGCGTCGCGGCCCGACAGGGAGTCACTGAAGCTTTCTTT.

V and J are TRBV5-6 and TRBJ1-1, with TRBD1 as a possible D gene (5 bases). The V gene lost 5 bases and the J gene lost 12 bases, with 20 bases spanning the gap. CDR3 length equals 13 residues. In germline, CDR1 is SGHDT, CDR2 YYEEEE. The CDR3 sequence: CASSVDTTPTPFF. CDR3 nucleotide sequence: TGTGCCAGCAGTGTGGACACAACCCCGACTCCTTTCTTT. Combining the CDR3 with reference TRBV5-6 and TRBJ1-1 gives the whole variable domain DAGVTQSPTHLIKTRGQQVTLRCSPKSGHDTVSWYQQALGQGPQFIFQYYEEEERQRGNFPDRFSGHQFPNYSSELNVNALLLGDSALYLCASSVDTTPTPFFGQGTRLTVV.

This clone was picked up a small number of times. CDR3 nucleotides: TGCAGCGTCACAGGGGGTAGTGTCGCTGAAGCTTTCTTT. As protein: CSVTGGSVAEAFF. The chain combines TRBV29-1 with TRBJ1-1; 8 bases map to TRBD1. CDR1 and CDR2 from the germline V gene are SQVTM and ANQGSEA. The trim removed 6 bases at V and 6 bases at J, leaving 9 bases unmatched. The CDR3 runs 13 residues.

The rearrangement joins TRBV5-1 to TRBJ1-5; D gene uncertain. The germline gives CDR1 SGHRS, CDR2 YFSETQ. Trimming left V 2 bases short and J 1 base short, with 10 bases between. CDR3 length equals 15 residues. The CDR3: CASSFGSGSNQPQHF. The DNA of the CDR3 is TGCGCCAGCAGCTTCGGTAGTGGGAGCAATCAGCCCCAGCATTTT.

This clone was observed once. The V call is TRBV25-1, the J call TRBJ2-3; TRBD1 matches 8 bases. The CDR3 extends over 16 amino acids. The germline gives CDR1 MGHDK, CDR2 SYGVNS. J was trimmed by 0 bases and V by 4 bases; bases with no gene match: 6. The CDR3, as DNA: TGTGCCAGCAGTGCCACGACAGGGGCCAGCACAGATACGCAGTATTTT. Encoded protein: CASSATTGASTDTQYF.

This clone was counted between two and nine times. This chain connects TRBV23-1 to TRBJ1-5; weak D call: TRBD1 (6 bases). TRBV23-1 is an ORF, with its function uncertain. The CDR3 sequence is 15 residues long. The V end was cut by 0 bases, the J end by 4 bases, with 10 bases between. CDR3 loop: CASSQSVQGNQPQHF. The DNA of the CDR3 is TGCGCCAGCAGTCAATCGGTACAGGGAAATCAGCCCCAGCATTTT.

This chain joins TRBV18 and TRBJ2-5; D is unclear. Germline V gives CDR1 KGHSH, CDR2 LQKENI. The V end lost 3 bases, the J end lost 1 base, and 6 bases lay between the germline ends. The CDR3 spans 13 residues. CDR3 loop: CASSPGFQETQYF. As DNA, the CDR3 is TGTGCCAGCTCACCGGGATTCCAAGAGACCCAGTACTTC.

This clone has more than one count but fewer than ten. This rearrangement joins TRBV2 to TRBJ2-1; D unresolved. The V and J ends lost 7 bases and 7 bases respectively, with 14 bases between them. The germline V gene has CDR1 SNHLY and CDR2 FYNNEI. This CDR3 has 13 residues. The CDR3 region is CASNYGDGNEQFF. The CDR3 DNA follows: TGTGCCAGCAATTATGGGGATGGAAATGAGCAGTTCTTC.

The J gene is TRBJ2-7, the V gene TRBV7-9; TRBD1 aligns across 8 bases. Germline-derived CDR1 and CDR2 are SEHNR and FQNEAQ (reference sequence). Trimming removed 5 bases from V and 2 bases from J; junction bases left unmatched: 5. The CDR3 is made up of 14 amino acids. The CDR3 loop reads CASSSSTGAYEQYF. As DNA, the CDR3 is TGTGCCAGCAGCAGCTCGACAGGGGCCTACGAGCAGTACTTC.

The chain joins TRBV4-3 to TRBJ2-7; D might be TRBD1 (5 bases). V shed 1 base and J shed 2 bases, with 6 bases lying between them. This CDR3 spans 13 amino acids. Germline CDR1 is LGHNA and CDR2 is YSLEER. The CDR3 here is CASSQGTPYEQYF. For the CDR3, the DNA is TGCGCCAGCAGCCAAGGGACACCCTACGAGCAGTACTTC.

The chain employs TRBV2 and TRBJ1-6; TRBD1 might be the D (5 bases). With 7 bases removed from V and 6 bases from J, the gap between germline ends came to 10 bases. The CDR3 spans 13 residues. The germline gives CDR1 SNHLY, CDR2 FYNNEI. The CDR3 DNA sequence: TGTGCCAGCATCGGGACGGTTAATTCACCCCTCCACTTT. It encodes CASIGTVNSPLHF.

The rearrangement uses TRBV14 and TRBJ2-5, with D hard to call. There are 14 residues in the CDR3. Trimming took off 3 bases at V and 5 bases at J, with 13 bases between the two ends. Germline V gives CDR1 SGHDN, CDR2 FVKESK. CDR3 sequence reads: CASSHSANGETQYF. Written as DNA, the CDR3 is TGTGCCAGCAGCCATTCGGCCAACGGGGAGACCCAGTACTTC. Complete variable domain (other parts from reference TRBV14 and TRBJ2-5): EAGVTQFPSHSVIEKGQTVTLRCDPISGHDNLYWYRRVMGKEIKFLLHFVKESKQDESGMPNNRFLAERTGGTYSTLKVQPAELEDSGVYFCASSHSANGETQYFGPGTRLLVL.

The chain links TRBV9 to TRBJ2-2; no clear D gene. Germline V gives CDR1 SGDLS, CDR2 YYNGEE. V lost 5 bases to trimming and J lost 0 bases, with 8 bases between them. This CDR3 has 14 amino acids. CDR3 in amino acids: CASRVQTNTGELFF. CDR3 in DNA: TGTGCCAGCAGAGTGCAAACGAACACCGGGGAGCTGTTTTTT.

This clone has only a few counts. The chain links TRBV27 to TRBJ1-4; D is perhaps TRBD1 (6 bases). CDR3 size: 15 residues. The V gene's germline CDR1 is MNHEY and CDR2 SMNVEV (reference sequence). The germline V and J ends were trimmed by 6 bases and 5 bases, with 16 bases remaining between them. The CDR3 sequence is CASRYSDRSNEKLFF. CDR3 sequence (DNA): TGTGCCAGCAGATACTCGGACAGAAGCAATGAAAAACTGTTTTTT.

The CDR3 DNA follows: TGTGCCAGCACCCGAGGACAGGGGGCGAGCACCGGGGAGCTGTTTTTT. Protein product: CASTRGQGASTGELFF. This chain links TRBV6-6 with TRBJ2-2, with 11 nucleotides matching TRBD1. This CDR3 has 16 amino acids. Trimming at V came to 7 bases and at J to 4 bases, leaving 8 bases not matched to a gene. Germline CDR1 is MNHNY and CDR2 is SVGAGI (reference sequence).

The table lists this clone with a few counts. The chain employs TRBV4-3 and TRBJ2-4, with D maybe TRBD2 (5 bases). The CDR3 covers 14 residues. Germline V gene sequence: CDR1 LGHNA, CDR2 YSLEER. V lost 3 bases, J lost 8 bases, and 14 bases lay in between. As DNA, the CDR3 is TGCGCCAGCAGCCAGAGGGCTAAACAAGACATTCAGTACTTC. Translation: CASSQRAKQDIQYF.

The V and J genes are TRBV7-3 and TRBJ1-1; D remains ambiguous. The V gene lost 2 bases and the J gene lost 1 base, with 5 bases spanning the gap. The germline CDR1 and CDR2 sequences are SGHTA and FQGTGA. There are 13 residues in the CDR3. The DNA for the CDR3 is TGTGCCAGCAGCTTATCCCAGAACACTGAAGCTTTCTTT. Translation: CASSLSQNTEAFF.

The chain is built from TRBV5-1 and TRBJ2-5; perhaps TRBD1 as D (6 bases). CDR1 and CDR2 from the germline V gene are SGHRS and YFSETQ. The CDR3 has 14 residues. Trimming cost V 0 bases and J 5 bases, with 11 bases left between them. Here the CDR3 reads CASSLAQGKETQYF. For the CDR3, the DNA is TGCGCCAGCAGCTTGGCCCAGGGGAAGGAGACCCAGTACTTC.

This clone has a handful of counts. The V gene is TRBV29-1, the J gene TRBJ2-7; D is ambiguous. Germline V gives CDR1 SQVTM, CDR2 ANQGSEA. The CDR3 extends over 12 amino acids. With 6 bases removed from V and 3 bases from J, the gap between germline ends came to 12 bases. CDR3: CSVIIQHYEQYF. For the CDR3, the DNA is TGCAGCGTCATTATCCAGCACTACGAGCAGTACTTC.

The sample holds a few counts of this clone. The rearrangement links TRBV30 to TRBJ2-1, with TRBD2 identical over 7 bases. Germline V gene lookup returns CDR1 GTSNPN and CDR2 SVGIG (reference sequence). Losses at the gene ends were 2 bases for V and 7 bases for J; bases not matched to a gene: 8. The CDR3 runs 14 residues. The CDR3 sequence: CAWSRASGFNEQFF. The CDR3 DNA sequence: TGTGCCTGGAGTAGGGCTAGCGGATTTAATGAGCAGTTCTTC.

This clone was counted only a few times. The CDR3 DNA is TGTGCCACCAGCAGAGATCGGCTAGGGGGCTCGACGGAGCAGTTCTTC. Amino acid sequence: CATSRDRLGGSTEQFF. The chain links TRBV15 to TRBJ2-1; TRBD1 matches 7 bases. The V and J ends lost 0 bases and 10 bases, in that order; junction bases with no gene match: 12. The CDR3 extends over 16 amino acids. Per germline, CDR1 LNHNV and CDR2 YYDKDF (reference sequence).

The chain links TRBV6-5 to TRBJ2-3; 13 nucleotides align to TRBD2. The CDR3 length is 13 residues. V shed 11 bases, J shed 3 bases, and the junction held 2 bases outside the gene matches. CDR1 and CDR2 from the germline V gene are MNHEY and SVGAGI. CDR3 residues: CASLAGGTDTQYF. Here the CDR3 DNA reads TGTGCCTCACTAGCGGGGGGGACAGATACGCAGTATTTT.